This T cell receptor (beta chain) was found in a study of blood T cells in healthy people across ages (dated by TCRdb to between 2014 and 2017). In terms of the full investigation: In model experiments, template switching captured roughly one uniquely barcoded TCR beta cDNA molecule for every two T cells. Donors were grouped into four age groups: young (average 16 years), middle-aged (roughly 37), aged (about 60) and long-lived (around 80). To avoid experimental bias, donors of different ages were spread randomly across the sequencing lanes. Using deep sequencing normalized with unique cDNA molecular identifiers, the study measured how TCR beta repertoire diversity changes with age. For two donors (one aged 18 to 29 and one aged 80 or older), the study analyzed two additional independent replicas of 1 million unique cDNA reads from the same blood draw.

The roughly 37 donors, aged about 6 to 95 years, were systemically healthy Caucasian individuals from Russia. Each donor gave ten milliliters of peripheral blood, drawn into EDTA-treated Vacutainer tubes. PBMCs were isolated by Ficoll-Paque density-gradient centrifugation, with at least 7 million obtained per sample. Total RNA was extracted from PBMCs with Trizol reagent, with at least 6 micrograms obtained per sample. For every donor, flow cytometry on a PBMC aliquot measured the percentage of naive CD45RAhigh/CD27high T cells. Receptors were amplified or captured by 5' RACE. Sequencing instrument: Illumina HiSeq 2500. A second roughly 6 to 12 cycle PCR used a sample-barcoded 5' primer and a J-beta primer mix. Each TCR beta cDNA molecule received a unique molecular identifier from a template-switch 5' adaptor carrying 12 random nucleotides. Each sample yielded at least 2.5 million CDR3-containing paired-end reads. First-strand cDNA was synthesized from all RNA with the Mint cDNA synthesis kit, primed by a TRBC-specific oligonucleotide. Following uracil-DNA glycosylase treatment, a first 18-cycle PCR with universal primers M1SS and BC2_uni_R was performed on all cDNA. As for how the authors treated the data: Normalization of each sample was performed by random selection of 1 million high-quality reads, each carrying a distinct molecular identifier. Reads sharing molecular identifiers were discarded rather than binned into consensus sequences. MiTCR, run with a Q25 quality threshold and the strictest error-elimination algorithm, handled CDR3 identification, clonotype clustering and error correction. Lower-bound total TCR beta diversity was estimated with a nonparametric unseen species model using Euler transformation. TCRdb applied fastp at Q25 and MiXCR to the public reads, then kept only in-frame beta chains. Here each entry gathers all rows of one CDR3 protein and keeps the most common genes and DNA. The V and J calls and clone size come from TCRdb's table, not from the authors' own analysis. The sample table shows about 640,000 distinct CDR3 sequences, and approximately 50% are seen once. The top ten hold roughly 34% of the sample.

The paper as a whole reports these results and caveats: There was a strong correlation between observed TCR beta diversity and the percentage of naive T cells measured by flow cytometry. Observed TCR beta diversity per million T cells fell roughly linearly with age, and a significant reduction was already apparent by age roughly 40. The long-lived group showed more naive CD4+ T cells, fewer expanded clones and increased TCR diversity than the aged group, suggesting age selection. Conclusive comparison of naive and antigen-experienced compartments was prevented by the profiling of bulk unsorted PBMCs. Estimates of total diversity based on one million sequenced T cells were considered lower bounds and underestimates. Because the CMV infection status of the donors was unknown, age-related changes in expanded clonotypes may potentially have been confounded.

As concerns this clonotype: The specificity of this receptor is unknown. Per-nucleotide qualities are absent, and no much larger clonotype sits a single base away.

The CDR3 runs 16 residues from the cysteine to the phenylalanine. Here the CDR3 DNA is all that survives: 48 bases in frame from base 1. Between the V and J ends, shortened by 0 bases and 4 bases respectively, the junction contains 10 bases. The germline V gene encodes CDR1 MGHRA and CDR2 YSYEKL. This receptor was obtained from a man aged 55 to 70 in good health. The sequence is built from TRBV4-1 and TRBJ1-6; matching of 5 bases hints at TRBD1 as the D gene. Sample: blood. In nucleotide form, the sequence is TGCGCCAGCAGCCAAGAGGCAGGGAAGTATAATTCACCCCTCCACTTT. It is translated as CASSQEAGKYNSPLHF.